The subject of this entry is one T cell receptor beta chain. These data originate in a study of blood T cell repertoires in COVID-19. Produced via immunoSEQ multiplex PCR; TCRdb's table is partial and in-frame only. The table includes approximately 80,000 clones, 82% detected once. CDR1 and CDR2 (germline): MDHEN, SYDVKM. This CDR3 contains 14 residues. Trimming at V came to 5 bases and at J to 4 bases, leaving 8 bases not matched to a gene. The gene calls are TRBV28 and TRBJ2-7; 7 positions agree with TRBD2. The source material was peripheral blood. The sequence was obtained from a man aged 60-69 years with acute or convalescent COVID-19. This chain's CDR3 is CASSGAGVPYEQYF. CDR3 coding DNA: TGTGCCAGCAGTGGGGCGGGGGTACCGTACGAGCAGTACTTC.